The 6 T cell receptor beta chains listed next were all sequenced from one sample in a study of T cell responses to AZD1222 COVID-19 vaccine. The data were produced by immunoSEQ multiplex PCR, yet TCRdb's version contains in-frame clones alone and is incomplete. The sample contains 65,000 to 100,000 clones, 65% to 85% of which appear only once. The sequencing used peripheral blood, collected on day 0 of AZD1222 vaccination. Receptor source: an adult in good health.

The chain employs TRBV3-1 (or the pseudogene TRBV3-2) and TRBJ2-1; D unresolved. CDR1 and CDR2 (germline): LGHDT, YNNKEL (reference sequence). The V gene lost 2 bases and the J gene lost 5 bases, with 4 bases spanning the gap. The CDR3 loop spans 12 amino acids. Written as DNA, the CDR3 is TGTGCCAGCAGCCAAACAGACAATGAGCAGTTCTTC. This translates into CASSQTDNEQFF.

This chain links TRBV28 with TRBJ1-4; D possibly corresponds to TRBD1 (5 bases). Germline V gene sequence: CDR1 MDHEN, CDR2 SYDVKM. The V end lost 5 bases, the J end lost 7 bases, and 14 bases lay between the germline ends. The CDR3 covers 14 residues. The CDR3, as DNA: TGTGCCAGCAGTGCAGACAGTCTCGCTGAAAAACTGTTTTTT. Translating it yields CASSADSLAEKLFF.

CDR3 in amino acids: CASSLRTEAFF. The DNA of the CDR3 is TGTGCCAGCAGTTTAAGGACTGAAGCTTTCTTT. This chain uses TRBV12-3 or TRBV12-4 with TRBJ1-1; D gene unclear. The CDR3 is made up of 11 amino acids. Trimming shortened V by 2 bases and J by 5 bases, and 3 bases separated the two germline ends.

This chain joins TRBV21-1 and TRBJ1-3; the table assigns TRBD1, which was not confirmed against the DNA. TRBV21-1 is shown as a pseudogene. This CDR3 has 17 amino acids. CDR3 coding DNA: TGTGCCAGCAGCAAAGCGGGGCCGAGGAGCTCTGGAAACACCATATATTTT. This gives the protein CASSKAGPRSSGNTIYF.

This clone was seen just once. The CDR3 region has the DNA TGTGCCAGCAGCTTAAACGGGGGCTCCTACGAGCAGTACTTC. This codes for CASSLNGGSYEQYF. The chain has TRBV5-4 and TRBJ2-7, with TRBD2 as a possible D gene (6 bases). The germline V gene has CDR1 SGHNT and CDR2 YYREEE (reference sequence). The CDR3 runs to 14 residues. Trimming took off 2 bases at V and 0 bases at J, with 9 bases between the two ends.

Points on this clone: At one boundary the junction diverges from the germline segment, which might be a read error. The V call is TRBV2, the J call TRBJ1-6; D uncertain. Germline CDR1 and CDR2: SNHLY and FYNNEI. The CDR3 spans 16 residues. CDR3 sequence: CASSEDVPLRNSPLHF. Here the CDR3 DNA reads TGTGCCAGCAGCGAAGACGTACCTCTGAGAAATTCACCCCTCCACTTT.